Following are 21 T cell receptor beta chains from one sample sequenced in a study of CD8 T cells in ankylosing spondylitis. Study conclusions and caveats: Seemingly characteristic of ankylosing spondylitis blood was a TCR beta motif consisting of under 10 highly homologous variants.

The antigens of these receptors remain unknown. MiXCR was run by TCRdb on the 5' RACE reads, yielding one entry per CDR3 protein. This table holds approximately 520,000 distinct CDR3 sequences, approximately 5% found once. The sample taken for sequencing was blood, either unsorted or a sorted T cell fraction (not recorded which). Receptors were obtained from a male donor with ankylosing spondylitis.

Ten or more counts support this clonotype. The J gene is TRBJ1-6, the V gene TRBV5-1; 10 positions agree with TRBD1. The J segment lost 6 bases and the V segment lost 4 bases, leaving 4 bases of the junction unmatched. Germline values: CDR1 SGHRS, CDR2 YFSETQ. The CDR3 covers 15 residues. The DNA of the CDR3 is TGCGCCAGCAGCCCTCGGGACAGGGGTAATTCACCCCTCCACTTT. It yields the protein CASSPRDRGNSPLHF. The full variable domain, rest sourced from reference TRBV5-1 and TRBJ1-6, is KAGVTQTPRYLIKTRGQQVTLSCSPISGHRSVSWYQQTPGQGLQFLFEYFSETQRNKGNFPGRFSGRQFSNSRSEMNVSTLELGDSALYLCASSPRDRGNSPLHFGNGTRLTVT.

Notes on this clonotype: Being one base from a much bigger clone, this may be a read error. V gene TRBV29-1 combines with J gene TRBJ1-2; D might be TRBD1 (5 bases). This CDR3 spans 12 amino acids. CDR1 and CDR2 (germline): SQVTM, ANQGSEA. V was cut by 7 bases and J by 7 bases, with 16 bases left in between. CDR3 bases: TGCAGCGCGCTCGAAGGGGATTGTGGCTACACCTTC. Amino acid sequence: CSALEGDCGYTF.

This clonotype was detected many times. The rearrangement links TRBV3-1 to TRBJ2-7; 7 bases are a match to TRBD2. The germline V gene encodes CDR1 LGHDT and CDR2 YNNKEL (reference sequence). The CDR3 totals 14 residues. Unmatched junction bases numbered 7, after V lost 4 bases and J lost 4 bases. The CDR3 DNA follows: TGTGCCAGCAGCCGGGTTAGCGGGTTTTACGAGCAGTACTTC. This gives the protein CASSRVSGFYEQYF.

This clonotype appeared many times. One end of the junction does not line up with germline, which may come from a read error. The chain recombines TRBV5-1 with TRBJ2-3, with TRBD2 as a possible D gene (5 bases). The CDR3 is 13 residues long. In germline, CDR1 is SGHRS, CDR2 YFSETQ. The CDR3 sequence is CASSLTGSDTQYF. As DNA, the CDR3 is TGTGCCAGCAGCTTAACGGGGTCAGATACGCAGTATTTT.

This clonotype was counted ten times or more. This chain joins TRBV20-1 and TRBJ2-1; the match to TRBD2 covers 9 bases. This CDR3 is built from 14 residues. CDR1 is DFQATT and CDR2 is SNEGSKA in the germline V gene (reference sequence). V gave up 6 bases and J gave up 4 bases; unmatched junction bases: 7. The CDR3 region has the DNA TGCAGTGCCGCTTCTAGCGGGACATACAATGAGCAGTTCTTC. Residues: CSAASSGTYNEQFF.

This clonotype showed up many times. The V and J genes are TRBV5-1 and TRBJ2-1, with 7 positions matching TRBD1. The CDR3 has 16 residues. The V gene end was trimmed by 4 bases and the J gene end by 9 bases; junction bases not matched to a gene: 16. CDR1 is SGHRS, CDR2 YFSETQ, per germline. CDR3 nucleotide sequence: TGCGCCAGCAGCCCTCACCGGGACAGCAGTACCGGTGAGCAGTTCTTC. It encodes CASSPHRDSSTGEQFF. The full variable domain, with the rest looked up from reference TRBV5-1 and TRBJ2-1, is KAGVTQTPRYLIKTRGQQVTLSCSPISGHRSVSWYQQTPGQGLQFLFEYFSETQRNKGNFPGRFSGRQFSNSRSEMNVSTLELGDSALYLCASSPHRDSSTGEQFFGPGTRLTVL.

Ten or more counts support this clonotype. V and J are TRBV5-1 and TRBJ2-7; no reliable D call. This CDR3 is 12 amino acids long. Germline V gene data show CDR1 as SGHRS and CDR2 as YFSETQ. Trimming took 0 bases from V and 6 from J, leaving 7 bases between them. The DNA of the CDR3 is TGCGCCAGCAGCTTGGGTGAGGTCGAGCAGTACTTC. It translates to CASSLGEVEQYF.

As regards this clonotype: This could be a read error, since a much larger clone is one nucleotide away. V is TRBV9 and J is TRBJ1-1; TRBD1 matches at 7 bases. This CDR3 contains 14 residues. In germline, CDR1 is SGDLS, CDR2 YYNGEE. CDR3 sequence reads: CAGSVGQTNTEAFF. The CDR3 DNA is TGTGCCGGCAGCGTGGGACAGACGAACACTGAAGCTTTCTTT.

On this clonotype: Relative to the germline gene, one junction end is altered; a read error may explain this. The rearrangement uses TRBV2 and TRBJ2-2, with D tentatively TRBD2 (5 bases). The CDR3 covers 13 residues. CDR1 and CDR2 (germline): SNHLY, FYNNEI. Here the CDR3 reads CASSLENTGELLF. The CDR3 DNA reads as TGTGCCAGCTCTCTGGAAAACACCGGGGAGCTGCTTTTT.

This sequence joins TRBV5-1 and TRBJ2-7; perhaps TRBD1 as D (6 bases). The V gene's germline CDR1 is SGHRS and CDR2 YFSETQ. Trimming removed 0 bases at V and 1 base at J, with 11 bases between. The CDR3 loop spans 15 amino acids. The CDR3 reads CASSLDRVLSYEQYF. The CDR3 DNA follows: TGCGCCAGCAGCTTGGACAGGGTTCTTTCCTACGAGCAGTACTTC.

This clonotype was found many times. The chain recombines TRBV24-1 with TRBJ2-7; D possibly matches TRBD1 or TRBD2 (5 bases each). The germline V and J ends were trimmed by 6 bases and 0 bases, with 14 bases remaining between them. This CDR3 has 15 amino acids. CDR1 is KGHDR, CDR2 SFDVKD, per germline. CDR3 in DNA: TGTGCCACCAGTAAGGGACCTCCCAGCTCCTACGAGCAGTACTTC. Translated, it gives CATSKGPPSSYEQYF.

The chain has TRBV5-1 and TRBJ2-2; D is perhaps TRBD2 (5 bases). Per germline, CDR1 SGHRS and CDR2 YFSETQ. The V and J ends lost 0 bases and 6 bases respectively, with 12 bases between them. This CDR3 is built from 15 residues. CDR3 nucleotide sequence: TGCGCCAGCAGCTTGGACGGGAATTCCCCCGGGGAGCTGTTTTTT. Amino acids: CASSLDGNSPGELFF.

In this sample, this clonotype turned up many times. The rearrangement links TRBV5-1 to TRBJ2-3, with D possibly being TRBD1 or TRBD2 (6 bases each). Germline V gene lookup returns CDR1 SGHRS and CDR2 YFSETQ. V lost 0 bases and J 2 bases, leaving 10 bases between the germline ends. This CDR3 is 15 amino acids long. CDR3 nucleotides: TGCGCCAGCAGCTTGGAAGGGGGGTTCACAGATACGCAGTATTTT. This translates into CASSLEGGFTDTQYF.

This clonotype was found many times. The chain recombines TRBV7-2 with TRBJ2-5; perhaps TRBD2 as D (7 bases). Trimming left V 5 bases short and J 2 bases short, with 18 bases between. Germline V gene lookup returns CDR1 SGHTA and CDR2 FQGNSA. The CDR3 loop spans 16 amino acids. CDR3 sequence reads: CASSPRGGQGQETQYF. In DNA, the CDR3 is TGTGCCAGCAGCCCCCGGGGAGGGCAGGGGCAAGAGACCCAGTACTTC.

This clonotype was counted at least ten times. The chain recombines TRBV18 with TRBJ2-7; TRBD1 might be the D (6 bases). The germline V gene encodes CDR1 KGHSH and CDR2 LQKENI. CDR3 size: 14 residues. Between the trimmed V and J ends, which lost 1 base and 3 bases, there was a span of 10 bases. CDR3 sequence reads: CASSPLGQLYEQYF. In DNA form, the CDR3 reads TGTGCCAGCTCACCACTCGGACAGCTCTACGAGCAGTACTTC.

The chain links TRBV7-9 to TRBJ2-7; 9 positions agree with TRBD1. The CDR3 has 14 amino acids. The V gene end was trimmed by 4 bases and the J gene end by 5 bases; junction bases not matched to a gene: 6. Germline CDR1 reads SEHNR; CDR2 reads FQNEAQ (reference sequence). CDR3 coding DNA: TGTGCCAGCAGCTCAAGGACAGGGGTAGACGAGCAGTACTTC. Translated: CASSSRTGVDEQYF.

This clonotype was found a few times. This chain joins TRBV12-3 or TRBV12-4 and TRBJ2-2; D may be TRBD2 (5 bases). V was shortened by 7 bases and J by 0 bases, with 15 bases between the two germline ends. The CDR3 has 16 residues. CDR3 sequence: CASTLGLRTNTGELFF. CDR3 bases: TGTGCCAGCACCCTAGGACTTCGAACGAACACCGGGGAGCTGTTTTTT.

This chain links TRBV11-2 with TRBJ2-3; the D is unclear. This CDR3 contains 16 residues. Germline CDR1 and CDR2: SGHAT and FQNNGV. Trimming removed 5 bases at V and 0 bases at J, with 15 bases between. CDR3 in amino acids: CASSPPRLQSTDTQYF. The CDR3 DNA sequence: TGTGCCAGCAGCCCCCCCAGGTTGCAGAGCACAGATACGCAGTATTTT.

The sample holds many counts of this clonotype. The rearrangement links TRBV12-3 or TRBV12-4 to TRBJ2-3; 8 nucleotides match TRBD2. Trimming cost V 6 bases and J 7 bases; bases outside gene matches: 9. There are 14 residues in the CDR3. The CDR3 bases are TGTGCCAGCAGCCCGGGGGGGTCTGTAAATACGCAGTATTTT. Translating gives CASSPGGSVNTQYF.

The CDR3 protein is CASSLMRGGYEQFF. The CDR3 nucleotides are TGCGCCAGCAGCTTGATGCGGGGGGGCTATGAGCAGTTCTTC. The J gene is TRBJ2-1, the V gene TRBV5-1; 9 bases fit TRBD2. CDR1 is SGHRS and CDR2 is YFSETQ in the germline V gene. The J segment lost 8 bases and the V segment lost 1 base, leaving 4 bases of the junction unmatched. The CDR3 consists of 14 residues.

This clonotype has a count of ten or more. The CDR3 is CASSHSTTYYGYTF. The CDR3 nucleotides are TGCGCCAGCAGCCATTCAACAACATACTATGGCTACACCTTC. This chain uses TRBV4-3 with TRBJ1-2; no firm D call. V lost 3 bases and J lost 3, with 11 bases in between. Germline V gene data show CDR1 as LGHNA and CDR2 as YSLEER. The CDR3 consists of 14 residues.